This entry lists 5 T cell receptor delta chains sequenced from one sample in a study of DNA immune sequencing with unique molecular identifiers. Genomic DNA underwent 32-plex PCR targeting all 8 TRDV and 4 TRDJ genes. In around 3 barcoding PCR cycles, molecules received a 12-nucleotide UMI, then adapter PCR followed. TCRdb re-processed the multiplex PCR reads using CATT. The repertoire has approximately 690 delta-chain clones, around 12% of them found once; the top ten carry about 70%. The specimen sequenced was gamma-delta T cells from PBMCs. These receptors were taken from a human donor in good health.

By proportion, this clone is large. The genes are TRDV2 and TRDJ1, with TRDD2 identical over 9 bases. CDR1 GEAIGNYY and CDR2 EKD come from the germline V gene. The CDR3 has 17 residues. V dropped 3 bases and J dropped 5; count of bases not matched to a gene: 15. CDR3 residues: CACDRLPTKMGSDKLIF. The CDR3 DNA follows: TGTGCCTGTGACCGCCTTCCTACGAAGATGGGGTCAGATAAACTCATCTTT.

On this clone: The likely explanation is a read error, given a far larger clone one base away. The chain combines TRDV2 with TRDJ1, with 10 bases identical to TRDD3. The J segment lost 0 bases and the V segment lost 3 bases, leaving 6 bases of the junction unmatched. The CDR3 contains 16 residues. Germline loops: CDR1 GEAIGNYY, CDR2 EKD. The CDR3 coding sequence is TGTGCCTGTGACGAGCTTACTGGGGGATACACCGATAAACTCATCTTT. The encoded protein is CACDELTGGYTDKLIF.

In its sample, this clone was seen a few times. A much larger clone differs by one base, so this may be a read error. This chain joins TRDV2 and TRDJ1, with 10 bases lining up with TRDD3. With V trimmed by 2 bases and J by 0 bases, 14 bases remained unmatched. The CDR3 contains 19 residues. Germline CDR1 GEAIGNYY, CDR2 EKD. The CDR3 coding sequence is TGTGCCTGTGACATGATGCCCCTGACTGGGGGATCGTACACCGATAAACTCATCTTT. Translation: CACDMMPLTGGSYTDKLIF.

The chain joins TRDV2 to TRDJ1; D uncertain. V was shortened by 3 bases and J by 0 bases, with 13 bases between the two germline ends. CDR1 GEAIGNYY and CDR2 EKD come from the germline V gene. The CDR3 is made up of 15 amino acids. CDR3 region: CACDSLYSYTDKLIF. The CDR3 bases are TGTGCCTGTGACTCCCTGTACTCGTACACCGATAAACTCATCTTT.

CDR3 sequence reads: CAASPPFTGGYTDKLIF. The DNA of the CDR3 is TGTGCAGCAAGCCCGCCCTTTACTGGGGGATACACCGATAAACTCATCTTT. The chain has TRAV29/DV5 and TRDJ1, with 10 bases lining up with TRDD3. Losses at the gene ends were 1 base for V and 0 bases for J; bases not matched to a gene: 9. This CDR3 is built from 17 residues. Germline V gene lookup returns CDR1 NSMFDY and CDR2 ISSIKDK.